This TCR beta chain derives from a study of cytomegalovirus exposure and HLA in healthy donors. Study summary: The study placed approximately 78% of its approximately 380 genotyped donors in the Caucasian-associated ancestry cluster. Study-level findings and limits: Later on, analysis showed that most CMV-associated TCR beta chains appeared to be HLA-restricted. In vitro experiments confirmed that a few CMV-associated chains were specific for CMV antigens. Cytomegalovirus association was assigned to 170 or so TCR beta chains.

The CDR3 contains 14 residues. Trimming removed 6 bases at V and 5 bases at J, with 17 bases between. CDR1 MDHEN and CDR2 SYDVKM come from the germline V gene. PCR used 60 Vbeta primers and 13 Jbeta primers. Produced via immunoSEQ multiplex PCR; TCRdb's table is partial and in-frame only. The table includes tens of thousands of clones, approximately 74% detected once. In the case of this clone: Its antigen is still unknown.

The chain employs TRBV28 and TRBJ2-7; a possible D gene is TRBD2 (5 bases). The sequence was collected from a man aged 35 to 55 in good health and CMV-seropositive. The material sequenced was PBMCs. The CDR3 loop is CASRGRQGLHEQYF. DNA of the CDR3: TGTGCCAGCAGGGGGAGACAAGGGCTGCACGAGCAGTACTTC.